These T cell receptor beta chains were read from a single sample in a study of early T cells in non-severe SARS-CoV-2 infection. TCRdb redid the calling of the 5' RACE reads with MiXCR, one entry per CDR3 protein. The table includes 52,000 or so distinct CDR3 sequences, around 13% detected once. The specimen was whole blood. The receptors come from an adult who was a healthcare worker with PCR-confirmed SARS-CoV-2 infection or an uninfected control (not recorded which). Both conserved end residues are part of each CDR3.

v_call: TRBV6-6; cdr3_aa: CASSWTGDNSPLHF
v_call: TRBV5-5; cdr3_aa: CASSTKGGDQPQHF
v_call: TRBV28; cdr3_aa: CASGVGAMNTEAFF
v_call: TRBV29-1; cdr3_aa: CSFERGMQGYTF
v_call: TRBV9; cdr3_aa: CASSVTDSSYNSPLHF
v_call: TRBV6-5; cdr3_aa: CASRTNRDRRGSEQFF
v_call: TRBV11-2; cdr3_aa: CASSGGATGEQYF
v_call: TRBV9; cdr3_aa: CASSFRLNTEAFF
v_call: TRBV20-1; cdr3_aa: CSARQGTYEQYF
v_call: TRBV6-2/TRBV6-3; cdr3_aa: CASGVYTEAFF
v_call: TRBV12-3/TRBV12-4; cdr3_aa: CASSSHTENTEAFF
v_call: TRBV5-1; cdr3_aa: CASRAAGGPGNEQFF
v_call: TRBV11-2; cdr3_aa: CASSVILIGDTGWTEAFF
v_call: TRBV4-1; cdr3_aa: CASQDREAGNQPQHF
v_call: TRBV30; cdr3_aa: CAWSVWGSEYTEAFF
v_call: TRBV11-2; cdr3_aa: CASTPFPGEAFF
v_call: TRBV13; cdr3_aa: CASSLVVRGNNSPLHF
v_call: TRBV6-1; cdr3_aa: CASSQEGQGVYTQYF
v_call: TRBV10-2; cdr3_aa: CASSESGNTEAFF
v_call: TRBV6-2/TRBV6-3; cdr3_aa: CASTPTGRDYGYTF